This TCR beta chain is drawn from a study of blood T cell repertoires in COVID-19. In the study overall: COVID-19 samples collected from the United States, Italy and Spain covered acute and convalescent phases.

This clone occurred once. This table comes from immunoSEQ multiplex PCR, and its TCRdb copy is limited to in-frame clones, with some not included. Of 200,000 to 250,000 clones listed, approximately 86% are singletons. With V trimmed by 5 bases and J by 10 bases, 8 bases remained unmatched. The CDR3 sequence is 12 residues long. CDR1 is SQVTM, CDR2 ANQGSEA, per germline. The sequenced sample consisted of peripheral blood. This TCR was sampled from a woman in her seventies with active or convalescent COVID-19. This chain links TRBV29-1 with TRBJ1-1, with 9 bases aligning to TRBD1. CDR3 nucleotide sequence: TGCAGCGTTAGACTACGGACAGGGGTAGCTTTCTTT. This codes for CSVRLRTGVAFF.